This TCR beta chain is drawn from a study of T cell repertoires in cytomegalovirus infection. At the level of the study: Alongside well-studied HLA-B-restricted CMV epitopes, recently identified HLA-C-restricted CMV epitopes were also used.

TCRdb analysed the reads with MiXCR anew, one entry per CDR3 protein. The data contain about 47,000 distinct CDR3 sequences, around 20% of them seen just once; the ten biggest clones take up about 82%. The V gene lost 5 bases and the J gene lost 10 bases, with 15 bases spanning the gap. The CDR3 length is 14 residues. In germline, CDR1 is SEHNR, CDR2 FQNEAQ (reference sequence). This clonotype was seen repeatedly, ten times or more. What it binds is not known. Material: CD8+ T cells from cultured PBMCs, obtained from culture after CMV antigen stimulation. The genes are TRBV7-9 and TRBJ1-6, with a possible D match to TRBD1 (5 bases). The source of this sequence is a human donor in good health (CMV status not recorded). Some clones in this sample may be carry-over from other donors' samples. CDR3 protein: CASSPGGAKSPLHF. For the CDR3, the DNA is TGTGCCAGCAGCCCCGGAGGGGCCAAATCACCCCTCCACTTT.